These 32 T cell receptor beta chains share one sample of origin, sequenced in a study of T cell clonality in common variable immunodeficiency. The protocol was immunoSEQ multiplex PCR, while the TCRdb copy is restricted to in-frame clones and leaves out a portion. The profile covers tens of thousands of clones, none occurring a single time. The specimen was peripheral blood mononuclear cells. The receptors come from a person aged 18 to 75 in good health.

This clone was detected a few times. The read terminates 3 residues before the CDR3 end, so the remaining end is supplied by the germline J gene. The chain is built from TRBV20-1 and TRBJ2-1, with a possible D match to TRBD1 (6 bases). The V end was cut by 6 bases, the J end by 2 bases, with 23 bases between. Germline V gene sequence: CDR1 DFQATT, CDR2 SNEGSKA (reference sequence). The CDR3 covers 17 residues. CDR3 residues: CSAPGQLQGRPYNEQFF. Incomplete CDR3 DNA: TGCAGTGCCCCCGGACAGCTTCAAGGTCGACCCTACAATGAG.

This clone was seen repeatedly, ten times or more. The read ends 3 residues before the CDR3 terminus; that terminus is restored from the germline J gene. Other DNA sequences in this specimen translate into the identical CDR3. The chain is built from TRBV20-1 and TRBJ2-2; TRBD1 agrees at 7 bases. There are 14 residues in the CDR3. J lost 6 bases, V lost 3 bases, and 7 bases had no gene match. The germline CDR1 and CDR2 sequences are DFQATT and SNEGSKA (reference sequence). The sequenced part of the CDR3 DNA is TGCAGTGCTAGGGACCCGACAGGGCCCGGGGAG. Residues: CSARDPTGPGE. In full, the CDR3 is CSARDPTGPGELFF.

In this sample, this clone turned up many times. Germline is not matched at one junction end, which may reflect a read error. Sequencing ends 3 residues short of the CDR3 end; the germline J gene provides the rest. This chain uses TRBV5-1 with TRBJ1-1; D is ambiguous. This CDR3 is 12 amino acids long. Germline-derived CDR1 and CDR2 are SGHRS and YFSETQ. The CDR3 is CASRLDGTEAFF. CDR3 bases read: TGCGCCAGCAGATTGGACGGCACTGAA.

This clone was seen ten or more times. Read coverage stops 3 residues before the CDR3 terminus; the germline J gene supplies the remainder. V gene TRBV4-1 combines with J gene TRBJ2-7; 7 bases agree with TRBD2. This CDR3 spans 14 amino acids. Germline CDR1 reads MGHRA; CDR2 reads YSYEKL. Losses at the gene ends were 3 bases for V and 0 bases for J; bases not matched to a gene: 2. The CDR3 loop reads CASSHGLVSYEQYF. The CDR3 DNA, read in part, is TGCGCCAGCAGCCATGGACTAGTCTCCTACGAG.

This clone was seen a few times. The CDR3 is cut off 3 residues early in the read; its end comes from the germline J gene. The chain carries TRBV2 and TRBJ1-2, with D perhaps matching TRBD1 (6 bases). Germline V CDR1 and CDR2: SNHLY, FYNNEI. The CDR3 is made up of 12 amino acids. The CDR3 protein is CASSPGAETYTF. The CDR3 DNA, read in part, is TGTGCCAGCAGCCCAGGGGCAGAGACC.

Regarding this clone: The sequenced fragment ends 3 residues before the CDR3 boundary, so the rest is inferred from the germline J gene. The genes are TRBV16 and TRBJ1-1, with a possible D match to TRBD1 (6 bases). V dropped 4 bases and J dropped 0 bases, with 6 bases sitting between them. The germline V gene has CDR1 KGHSY and CDR2 FQNENV. The CDR3 loop spans 13 amino acids. The CDR3 sequence is CASSRGLNTEAFF. The sequenced part of the CDR3 DNA is TGTGCCAGCAGCCGGGGGCTGAACACTGAA.

This clone was seen only a few times. The read terminates 3 residues before the CDR3 end, so the remaining end is supplied by the germline J gene. The V call is TRBV2, the J call TRBJ2-1; TRBD2 might be the D (5 bases). This CDR3 comprises 13 residues. Germline CDR1 SNHLY, CDR2 FYNNEI. Trimming took off 4 bases at V and 3 bases at J, with 7 bases between the two ends. The part of the CDR3 DNA that was read is TGTGCCAGCAGTGTTGGACTCTACAATGAG. Its protein is CASSVGLYNE. From start to end, the CDR3 is CASSVGLYNEQFF.

Concerning this clone itself: The read gets to within 3 residues of the CDR3 end, and the germline J gene fills in the rest. The chain combines TRBV5-8 with TRBJ1-5, with 9 bases identical to TRBD1. The CDR3 runs to 14 residues. CDR1 SGHTS and CDR2 YDEGEE come from the germline V gene. V dropped 3 bases and J dropped 5; count of bases not matched to a gene: 3. CDR3: CASSYRGQDQPQHF. The CDR3 DNA, read in part, is TGTGCCAGCAGCTACAGGGGGCAGGATCAGCCC.

This clone was detected many times. The read comes to an end 3 residues before the CDR3 does, leaving the germline J gene to fill in the end. The J gene is TRBJ2-5, the V gene TRBV5-1; 7 nucleotides align to TRBD1. Germline-derived CDR1 and CDR2 are SGHRS and YFSETQ. Trimming cost V 4 bases and J 0 bases; bases outside gene matches: 6. The CDR3 is 15 amino acids. Partial CDR3 DNA: TGCGCCAGCAGCAGGGACAGCCCTTACCAAGAGACC. It encodes CASSRDSPYQET. The entire CDR3 protein reads CASSRDSPYQETQYF.

This clone was recorded at least ten times. The CDR3 end lies 3 residues beyond the end of the read and is filled in from the germline J gene. The chain uses TRBV5-8 and TRBJ2-3; 9 positions agree with TRBD2. This CDR3 is built from 15 residues. J lost 6 bases, V lost 3 bases, and 8 bases had no gene match. CDR1 is SGHTS, CDR2 YDEGEE, per germline. CDR3 in amino acids: CASSWRAGGLDTQYF. The covered CDR3 bases are TGTGCCAGCAGCTGGAGAGCGGGAGGATTGGATACG.

As concerns this clone: The DNA ends 3 residues before the CDR3 does, and the rest of the CDR3 is filled in from the germline J gene. The rearrangement joins TRBV2 to TRBJ1-4, with D tentatively TRBD1 (5 bases). V was pared by 9 bases and J by 6 bases, with 8 bases between. From germline, CDR1 is SNHLY and CDR2 FYNNEI. This CDR3 is 11 amino acids long. Incomplete CDR3 DNA: TGTGCCAGTGGGACTGATGAAAAA. It yields the protein CASGTDEK. The complete CDR3 protein is CASGTDEKLFF.

In this sample, this clone turned up a few times. The read ends 3 residues before the CDR3 terminus; that terminus is restored from the germline J gene. The sample holds other DNA sequences that translate to the same CDR3. The chain has TRBV20-1 and TRBJ2-5; the match to TRBD1 covers 12 bases. Germline V gives CDR1 DFQATT, CDR2 SNEGSKA (reference sequence). The CDR3 extends over 14 amino acids. Losses at the gene ends were 6 bases for V and 5 bases for J; bases not matched to a gene: 7. CDR3 bases read: TGCAGTGCCGACGGGACAGGGGGCCAGGAGACC. Protein sequence: CSADGTGGQET. The full CDR3 protein reads CSADGTGGQETQYF.

This clone was seen repeatedly, ten times or more. Sequencing ends 3 residues short of the CDR3 end; the germline J gene provides the rest. The chain links TRBV30 to TRBJ1-5; D unclear. Germline CDR1 GTSNPN, CDR2 SVGIG (reference sequence). V was trimmed by 2 bases and J by 5 bases, leaving 7 bases between them. CDR3 length: 12 residues. CDR3 amino acids: CAWSNQYQPQHF. The sequenced CDR3 bases are TGTGCCTGGAGTAATCAGTATCAGCCC.

This clone was recorded a few times. From the germline J gene comes the end of the CDR3, since the read stops 3 residues before it. The chain couples TRBV6-1 to TRBJ1-4; tentatively, D is TRBD1 (6 bases). From germline, CDR1 is MNHNS and CDR2 SASEGT. Trimming took off 4 bases at V and 3 bases at J, with 9 bases between the two ends. This CDR3 has 14 amino acids. Here the CDR3 reads CASSGGGANEKLFF. CDR3 bases read: TGTGCCAGCAGTGGGGGGGGCGCTAATGAAAAA.

Details on this clone: Read coverage stops 3 residues before the CDR3 terminus; the germline J gene supplies the remainder. V is TRBV7-9 and J is TRBJ2-5; 7 nucleotides match TRBD2. The V gene end was trimmed by 2 bases and the J gene end by 3 bases; junction bases not matched to a gene: 3. The germline CDR1 and CDR2 sequences are SEHNR and FQNEAQ (reference sequence). The CDR3 sequence is 14 residues long. The CDR3 here is CASSLTGGEETQYF. Incomplete CDR3 DNA: TGTGCCAGCAGCTTAACTGGGGGGGAAGAGACC.

In its sample, this clone was seen many times. The read terminates 3 residues ahead of where the CDR3 ends, so the germline J gene completes it. The rearrangement links TRBV19 to TRBJ2-1; TRBD2 matches 14 bases. This CDR3 is 19 amino acids long. V shed 3 bases and J 4 bases; nucleotides not matched to a gene: 11. Looked up from germline, CDR1 is LNHDA and CDR2 is SQIVND (reference sequence). CDR3 DNA (partial): TGTGCCAGTAGTATTCGACTAGCGGGAGGGCTGGGTACGTACAATGAG. It is translated as CASSIRLAGGLGTYNE. The full CDR3 is CASSIRLAGGLGTYNEQFF.

This clone was seen repeatedly, ten times or more. CDR3 residues: CASSLGQAGQPQHF. CDR3 bases read: TGTGCCAGCAGCCTCGGACAGGCGGGTCAGCCC. The chain joins TRBV5-5 to TRBJ1-5; 7 positions agree with TRBD1. Coverage ceases 3 residues before the CDR3 finishes, and the germline J gene fills in the end. Germline values: CDR1 SGHKS, CDR2 YYEKEE (reference sequence). The CDR3 consists of 14 residues. V lost 4 bases, J lost 6 bases, and 7 bases stayed unmatched.

Notes on this clone: One junction end does not reproduce the germline sequence, and a read error may be involved. The CDR3 end falls 3 residues outside the read, so it is completed with the germline J gene. This chain links TRBV7-8 with TRBJ2-1, with 12 nucleotides matching TRBD2. Germline V gene lookup returns CDR1 SGHVS and CDR2 FQNEAQ. The CDR3 has 16 residues. CDR3 residues: CTSSNGLAGINNEQFF. The CDR3 DNA, read in part, is TGTACCAGCAGCAATGGACTAGCGGGAATAAACAATGAG.

This clone was picked up many times. The CDR3 bases that were read are TGCAGTGCTAGAGATGCCCAGGGGGCATGGGAA. Translation gives CSARDAQGAWE. The full CDR3 protein is CSARDAQGAWEAFF. The chain recombines TRBV20-1 with TRBJ1-1; 8 bases match TRBD1. The sequence runs out 3 residues before the end of the CDR3; the remainder is reconstructed from the germline J gene. This CDR3 region has 14 residues. CDR1 is DFQATT and CDR2 is SNEGSKA in the germline V gene (reference sequence).

This clone was recorded many times. The read terminates 3 residues ahead of where the CDR3 ends, so the germline J gene completes it. The chain links TRBV2 to TRBJ1-1; D ambiguous. CDR3 length: 11 residues. The V gene lost 6 bases and the J gene lost 5 bases, with 7 bases spanning the gap. Looked up from germline, CDR1 is SNHLY and CDR2 is FYNNEI. The CDR3 reads CASSEQTEAFF. The DNA read from the CDR3 is TGTGCCAGCAGCGAGCAAACTGAA.

Only a few counts were recorded for this clone. The read is 3 residues too short to cover the CDR3 end, so that end is filled in from the germline J gene. The rearrangement links TRBV7-3 to TRBJ2-2; maybe TRBD1 (5 bases). CDR1 is SGHTA, CDR2 FQGTGA, per germline. This CDR3 has 18 residues. The covered CDR3 bases are TGTGCCAGCAGCTTATCTCCTCCCAGGGCTGGGTATAATTCACCG. Translating it yields CASSLSPPRAGYNSP. From start to end, the CDR3 is CASSLSPPRAGYNSPLFF.

This clone was picked up a small number of times. The read is 3 residues too short to cover the CDR3 end, so that end is filled in from the germline J gene. The chain couples TRBV7-2 to TRBJ1-3; 9 bases are a match to TRBD1. The germline CDR1 and CDR2 sequences are SGHTA and FQGNSA. V shed 4 bases, J shed 0 bases, and the junction held 1 base outside the gene matches. The CDR3 runs to 15 residues. The DNA read from the CDR3 is TGTGCCAGCAGCTCGGACAGGGGCTCTGGAAACACC. As protein: CASSSDRGSGNT. The whole CDR3 region reads CASSSDRGSGNTIYF.

At least ten counts were recorded for this clone. The sequenced fragment ends 3 residues before the CDR3 boundary, so the rest is inferred from the germline J gene. This chain connects TRBV9 to TRBJ2-7; 7 bases line up with TRBD1. V shed 4 bases and J 3 bases; nucleotides not matched to a gene: 10. Germline CDR1 is SGDLS and CDR2 is YYNGEE. The CDR3 totals 15 residues. CDR3 amino acids: CASSFTTGSSYEQYF. CDR3 DNA (partial): TGTGCCAGCAGCTTCACGACAGGGTCCAGCTACGAG.

This clone has at least ten counts. The sequence runs out 3 residues before the end of the CDR3; the remainder is reconstructed from the germline J gene. V gene TRBV7-2 combines with J gene TRBJ2-7, with TRBD2 identical over 9 bases. Germline lookup yields CDR1 SGHTA and CDR2 FQGNSA. CDR3 length: 15 amino acids. Germline trimming cut 1 base from V and 3 bases from J; bases unmatched to any gene: 4. Partial CDR3 DNA: TGTGCCAGCAGCTTAGGAGCTAGCGGGATCTACGAG. Its protein is CASSLGASGIYE. The entire CDR3 sequence reads CASSLGASGIYEQYF.

In this sample, this clone turned up many times. The DNA read from the CDR3 is TGTGCCACCAGCAGGAGGCAGGGGAGTCGTAATAGCAATCAGCCC. Translated: CATSRRQGSRNSNQP. From start to end, the CDR3 is CATSRRQGSRNSNQPQHF. This rearrangement joins TRBV15 to TRBJ1-5; D perhaps matches TRBD1 (6 bases). The CDR3 end is not reached by the read, which stops 3 residues before it; the germline J gene fills it in. This CDR3 is 18 amino acids long. Germline V gene sequence: CDR1 LNHNV, CDR2 YYDKDF (reference sequence). Trimming removed 3 bases at V and 0 bases at J, with 18 bases between. The entire variable domain, with the rest obtained from reference TRBV15 and TRBJ1-5, is as follows: DAMVIQNPRYQVTQFGKPVTLSCSQTLNHNVMYWYQQKSSQAPKLLFHYYDKDFNNEADTPDNFQSRRPNTSFCFLDIRSPGLGDTAMYLCATSRRQGSRNSNQPQHFGDGTRLSIL.

This clone came up a few times. Read coverage stops 3 residues before the CDR3 terminus; the germline J gene supplies the remainder. The V gene is TRBV7-6, the J gene TRBJ1-2; D is undetermined. This CDR3 contains 13 residues. Trimming took off 5 bases at V and 4 bases at J, with 11 bases between the two ends. The germline gives CDR1 SGHVS, CDR2 FNYEAQ. CDR3 amino acids: CASSHDNGYGYTF. The DNA read from the CDR3 is TGTGCCAGCAGCCATGACAACGGCTATGGC.

This clone was detected a few times. The germline gene is not matched at one end of the junction; a read error may be the cause. The read ends 3 residues shy of where the CDR3 ends; the end is completed using the germline J gene. Other DNA variants within this sample encode the same CDR3. V usage is TRBV6-1 and J usage is TRBJ1-3, with D tentatively TRBD1 (5 bases). The CDR3 loop spans 14 amino acids. Germline V gene sequence: CDR1 MNHNS, CDR2 SASEGT. The covered CDR3 bases are TGTGCCAGCAGTGAAAGGGGCGCTGGAAACACA. Amino acids: CASSERGAGNT. The full-length CDR3 reads as CASSERGAGNTIYF.

This clone was found many times. Read sequence stops 3 residues before the CDR3 end, and the germline J gene provides the missing end. Other nucleotide sequences from this sample produce the same CDR3. The chain uses TRBV20-1 and TRBJ1-2; the D is unclear. Germline CDR1 DFQATT, CDR2 SNEGSKA (reference sequence). Trimming cost V 2 bases and J 2 bases, with 6 bases left between them. The CDR3 contains 12 residues. CDR3 bases read: TGCAGTGCTAGACCGGGGAACTATGGC. Its translation: CSARPGNYG. In full, the CDR3 reads CSARPGNYGYTF.

As to this clone: The CDR3 extends 3 residues past the end of the read, so its final part is completed from the germline J gene. The genes are TRBV6-4 and TRBJ2-2, with a weak D call TRBD1 (5 bases). The CDR3 length is 14 residues. The germline V gene encodes CDR1 MRHNA and CDR2 SNTAGT. The sequenced CDR3 bases are TGTGCCAGCAGCTCTACCTCTGGGGCCAACGTG. Protein: CASSSTSGANV. The entire CDR3 sequence reads CASSSTSGANVLFF.

This clone was counted many times. The sequence runs out 3 residues before the end of the CDR3; the remainder is reconstructed from the germline J gene. The rearrangement links TRBV20-1 to TRBJ2-2; 10 nucleotides line up with TRBD2. Unmatched junction bases numbered 4, after V lost 5 bases and J lost 1 base. There are 15 residues in the CDR3. Per germline, CDR1 DFQATT and CDR2 SNEGSKA (reference sequence). The CDR3 sequence: CSARSSGRNTGELFF. CDR3 DNA, as far as it was read: TGCAGTGCTCGCTCTAGCGGGAGGAACACCGGGGAG.

This clone was seen more than once but under ten times. The observed sequence ends 3 residues before the CDR3 terminus, with the missing tail filled in from the germline J gene. This chain joins TRBV20-1 and TRBJ2-7; a weak D match, TRBD1 (7 bases). V was cut by 3 bases and J by 6 bases, with 12 bases left in between. Germline V lookup: CDR1 DFQATT, CDR2 SNEGSKA (reference sequence). The CDR3 spans 12 residues. The CDR3 reads CSASAGGPEQYF. The part of the CDR3 DNA that was read is TGCAGTGCTAGCGCAGGGGGGCCCGAG.

This clone has a handful of counts. The CDR3 goes on 3 residues after the read ends, and that part is filled in from the germline J gene. The chain uses TRBV5-1 and TRBJ2-3, with unresolved D. Germline CDR1 and CDR2: SGHRS and YFSETQ. V lost 0 bases, J lost 2 bases, and 10 bases lay in between. This CDR3 spans 15 amino acids. Partial CDR3 DNA: TGCGCCAGCAGCTTGGGAGGCAGGAACACAGATACG. This encodes CASSLGGRNTDT. The complete CDR3 protein is CASSLGGRNTDTQYF.